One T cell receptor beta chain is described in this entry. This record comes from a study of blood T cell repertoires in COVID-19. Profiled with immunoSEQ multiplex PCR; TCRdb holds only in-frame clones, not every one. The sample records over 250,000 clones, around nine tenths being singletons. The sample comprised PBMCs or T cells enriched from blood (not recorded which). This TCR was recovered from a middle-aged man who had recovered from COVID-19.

CDR3 protein: CASSFRDSWGETQYF. The CDR3 region has the DNA TGCGCCAGCAGCTTCCGGGACTCCTGGGGAGAGACCCAGTACTTC. This chain joins TRBV5-1 and TRBJ2-5; perhaps TRBD2 as D (6 bases). Trimming removed 2 bases from V and 4 bases from J, with 15 bases in between. From germline, CDR1 is SGHRS and CDR2 YFSETQ. The CDR3 length is 15 residues.